This T cell receptor beta chain came from a study of cytomegalovirus exposure and HLA in healthy donors. The CDR3 runs 16 residues. Germline assignment: CDR1 SGHAT and CDR2 FQNNGV. The V and J ends lost 1 base and 2 bases respectively, with 12 bases between them. The primer mix had 60 Vbeta and 13 Jbeta primers. In the study's own analysis: Later reanalysis found 75 million to 95 million unique TCR beta chains, around 9.9 million of them shared. This table comes from immunoSEQ multiplex PCR, and its TCRdb copy is limited to in-frame clones, with some not included. The DNA was the basis for D and trimming; V, J and clone size are from that table. The sample carries roughly 220,000 clones, roughly 84% recorded once.

This clonotype originated in a man aged 45-65 years in good health and CMV-seronegative. The chain employs TRBV11-2 and TRBJ2-1; TRBD2 might be the D (5 bases). The sequenced sample consisted of PBMCs. This CDR3 reads CASSLAGRRTYNEQFF. CDR3 DNA: TGTGCCAGCAGCTTAGCCGGGCGGAGGACCTACAATGAGCAGTTCTTC. The variable domain in full, with the rest retrieved from reference TRBV11-2 and TRBJ2-1, is EAGVAQSPRYKIIEKRQSVAFWCNPISGHATLYWYQQILGQGPKLLIQFQNNGVVDDSQLPKDRFSAERLKGVDSTLKIQPAKLEDSAVYLCASSLAGRRTYNEQFFGPGTRLTVL.